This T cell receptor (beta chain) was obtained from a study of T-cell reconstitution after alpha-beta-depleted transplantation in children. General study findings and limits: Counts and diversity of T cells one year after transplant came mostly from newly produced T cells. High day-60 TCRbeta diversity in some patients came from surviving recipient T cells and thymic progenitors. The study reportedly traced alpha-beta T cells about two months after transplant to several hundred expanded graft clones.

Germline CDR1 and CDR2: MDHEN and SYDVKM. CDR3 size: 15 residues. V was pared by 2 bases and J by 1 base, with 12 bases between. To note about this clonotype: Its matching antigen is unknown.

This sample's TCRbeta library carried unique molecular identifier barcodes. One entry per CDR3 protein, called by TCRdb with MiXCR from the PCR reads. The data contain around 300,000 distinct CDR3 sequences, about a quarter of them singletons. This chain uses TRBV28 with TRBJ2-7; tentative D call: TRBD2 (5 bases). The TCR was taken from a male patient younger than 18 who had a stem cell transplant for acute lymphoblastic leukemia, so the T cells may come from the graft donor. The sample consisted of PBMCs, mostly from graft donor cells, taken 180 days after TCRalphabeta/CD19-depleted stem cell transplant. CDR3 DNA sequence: TGTGCCAGCAGTTTACAGGCAACGGGATCCTACGAGCAGTACTTC. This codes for CASSLQATGSYEQYF. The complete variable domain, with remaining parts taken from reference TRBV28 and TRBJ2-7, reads DVKVTQSSRYLVKRTGEKVFLECVQDMDHENMFWYRQDPGLGLRLIYFSYDVKMKEKGDIPEGYSVSREKKERFSLILESASTNQTSMYLCASSLQATGSYEQYFGPGTRLTVT.